The 27 T cell receptor beta chains given below trace back to one sample, sequenced in a study of blood T cell repertoires in COVID-19. Assay: immunoSEQ multiplex PCR; the TCRdb copy retains only in-frame clones and omits some. The sample contains some 230,000 clones, 86% of which appear only once. The sequencing input was peripheral blood. All receptors derive from a woman in her fifties or sixties with COVID-19, enrolled during active disease.

The V call is TRBV10-1, the J call TRBJ2-1; 7 nucleotides align to TRBD2. Per the germline V gene, CDR1 is WNHNN and CDR2 is SYGVQD (reference sequence). The junction had 7 bases not matched to a gene; V was cut back by 1 base and J by 7 bases. CDR3 length: 15 residues. The CDR3 bases are TGCGCCAGCAGTGAGTGGAGCGGGGCTCGAAATGAGCAGTTCTTC. This gives the protein CASSEWSGARNEQFF.

J is TRBJ2-7 and V is TRBV5-1; tentatively, D is TRBD1 (5 bases). The CDR3 length is 16 residues. From germline, CDR1 is SGHRS and CDR2 YFSETQ. Trimming left V 3 bases short and J 0 bases short, with 16 bases between. The CDR3 bases are TGCGCCAGCAGCTATTCCGAGGACACTGCCTCCTACGAGCAGTACTTC. Residues: CASSYSEDTASYEQYF.

The V call is TRBV6-5, the J call TRBJ1-5, with 9 bases matching TRBD1. This CDR3 comprises 12 residues. Trimming at V came to 11 bases and at J to 8 bases, leaving 7 bases not matched to a gene. CDR1 MNHEY and CDR2 SVGAGI come from the germline V gene. CDR3 DNA: TGTGCCTCCGGACAGGGGAGGGAGCCCCAGCATTTT. Amino acid sequence: CASGQGREPQHF.

The V gene is TRBV7-2, the J gene TRBJ1-5; 8 bases align to TRBD1. Per the germline V gene, CDR1 is SGHTA and CDR2 is FQGNSA. The J segment lost 9 bases and the V segment lost 4 bases, leaving 14 bases of the junction unmatched. This CDR3 contains 16 residues. CDR3 loop: CASSSPDRARLRPQHF. The CDR3 coding sequence is TGTGCCAGCAGCTCCCCGGACAGGGCCCGGCTTAGGCCCCAGCATTTT.

V and J are TRBV10-3 and TRBJ2-7; 8 bases align to TRBD1. CDR3 length equals 13 residues. Trimming at V came to 9 bases and at J to 7 bases, leaving 11 bases not matched to a gene. Germline CDR1 and CDR2: ENHRY and SYGVKD. CDR3 sequence: CAMADRALGEQYV. The CDR3 nucleotides are TGTGCCATGGCGGACAGGGCCCTGGGGGAGCAGTACGTC.

This clone has just one count. This sequence joins TRBV24-1 and TRBJ2-3, with 8 bases aligning to TRBD1. J lost 1 base, V lost 7 bases, and 6 bases had no gene match. The CDR3 contains 15 residues. Germline V CDR1 and CDR2: KGHDR, SFDVKD. CDR3 coding DNA: TGTGCCACCAGCGTTTCAGGGGGCGGCACAGATACGCAGTATTTT. It specifies CATSVSGGGTDTQYF.

V usage is TRBV25-1 and J usage is TRBJ1-6; no reliable D call. The CDR3 length is 12 residues. V was cut by 5 bases and J by 8 bases, with 7 bases left in between. In germline, CDR1 is MGHDK, CDR2 SYGVNS. The CDR3 loop is CASSNADSPLHF. The CDR3 nucleotides read TGTGCCAGCAGTAATGCGGATTCACCCCTCCACTTT.

This clone was seen ten or more times. The genes are TRBV10-2 and TRBJ1-6; no reliable D call. The germline V gene has CDR1 WSHSY and CDR2 SAAADI. This CDR3 has 13 residues. V was cut by 4 bases and J by 5 bases, with 6 bases left in between. Here the CDR3 DNA reads TGCGCCAGCAGTGCACGGGATAATTCACCCCTCCACTTT. As protein: CASSARDNSPLHF.

The CDR3: CASSESTDPYEQYF. DNA of the CDR3: TGCGCCAGCAGTGAGTCTACAGACCCTTACGAGCAGTACTTC. This chain connects TRBV10-2 to TRBJ2-7; D remains unclear. The CDR3 length is 14 residues. V lost 0 bases, J lost 4 bases, and 10 bases lay in between. Germline CDR1 WSHSY, CDR2 SAAADI.

This clone was seen many times. The chain employs TRBV30 and TRBJ1-5; no clear D gene. The V gene's germline CDR1 is GTSNPN and CDR2 SVGIG (reference sequence). This CDR3 contains 16 residues. V dropped 2 bases and J dropped 4 bases, with 18 bases sitting between them. CDR3: CAWSPPAGRANQPQHF. The CDR3, as DNA: TGTGCCTGGAGTCCCCCCGCGGGTAGGGCGAATCAGCCCCAGCATTTT.

The rearrangement uses TRBV28 and TRBJ1-2; 8 positions match TRBD1. Germline lookup yields CDR1 MDHEN and CDR2 SYDVKM. Trimming at V came to 6 bases and at J to 6 bases, leaving 12 bases not matched to a gene. The CDR3 extends over 15 amino acids. This CDR3 reads CASSPRTGRLDGYTF. CDR3 DNA sequence: TGTGCCAGCAGCCCTCGGACAGGGCGGTTGGATGGCTACACCTTC.

The chain couples TRBV30 to TRBJ2-7; D possibly corresponds to TRBD1 (6 bases). Germline V CDR1 and CDR2: GTSNPN, SVGIG (reference sequence). The CDR3 sequence is 13 residues long. Trimming took off 2 bases at V and 6 bases at J, with 14 bases between the two ends. The CDR3 nucleotides are TGTGCCTGGAGTCCAGGGGATAGGACCGAGCAGTACTTC. The encoded protein is CAWSPGDRTEQYF.

In DNA, the CDR3 is TGTGCCAACAGACAGGGACGACAGCCCCAGCATTTT. Protein sequence: CANRQGRQPQHF. This chain uses TRBV6-4 with TRBJ1-5; the match to TRBD1 covers 7 bases. V shed 10 bases, J shed 7 bases, and the junction held 7 bases outside the gene matches. The germline gives CDR1 MRHNA, CDR2 SNTAGT. The CDR3 contains 12 residues.

Only one count was recorded for this clone. The chain links TRBV2 to TRBJ1-2; 7 bases fit TRBD1. This CDR3 is built from 14 residues. Germline trimming cut 5 bases from V and 5 bases from J; bases unmatched to any gene: 8. Germline loops: CDR1 SNHLY, CDR2 FYNNEI. The CDR3 spells CASSIQTGSYGYTF. Here the CDR3 DNA reads TGTGCCAGCAGTATTCAGACAGGGTCTTATGGCTACACCTTC.

The genes are TRBV20-1 and TRBJ1-1; D is possibly TRBD1 (6 bases). The CDR3 spans 11 residues. V was clipped by 6 bases and J by 11 bases, with 16 bases between them. CDR1 and CDR2 from the germline V gene are DFQATT and SNEGSKA (reference sequence). The CDR3 coding sequence is TGCAGTGCCGGACAGTCAGAGGGGGCTTTCTTT. Translating it yields CSAGQSEGAFF.

The chain employs TRBV5-6 and TRBJ1-4, with 7 bases lining up with TRBD1. Germline loops: CDR1 SGHDT, CDR2 YYEEEE. The V gene end was trimmed by 4 bases and the J gene end by 5 bases; junction bases not matched to a gene: 11. The CDR3 totals 16 residues. The CDR3 DNA sequence: TGTGCCAGCAGCCCTACAGGCCGGGACAGAAATGAAAAACTGTTTTTT. Its protein product is CASSPTGRDRNEKLFF.

The chain employs TRBV6-5 and TRBJ2-2; 7 bases fit TRBD2. The germline V gene has CDR1 MNHEY and CDR2 SVGAGI. The V and J ends lost 8 bases and 5 bases, in that order; junction bases with no gene match: 8. There are 14 residues in the CDR3. The CDR3 DNA reads TGTGCCAGCTGGGGAGGGGCGTGGACCGGGGAGCTGTTTTTT. This encodes CASWGGAWTGELFF.

The chain has TRBV15 and TRBJ2-5, with TRBD2 as a possible D gene (7 bases). Per germline, CDR1 LNHNV and CDR2 YYDKDF (reference sequence). The CDR3 covers 16 residues. V was pared by 0 bases and J by 4 bases, with 15 bases between. The DNA for the CDR3 is TGTGCCACCAGCAGAGAGGCGGGGGCCACTGGAGAGACCCAGTACTTC. Protein product: CATSREAGATGETQYF.

This rearrangement joins TRBV9 to TRBJ2-1; D gene unclear. The CDR3 is 14 amino acids. Germline CDR1 SGDLS, CDR2 YYNGEE. V was pared by 2 bases and J by 6 bases, with 12 bases between. CDR3 sequence reads: CASSVDSQTNEQFF. The CDR3 nucleotides are TGTGCCAGCAGCGTTGACTCGCAGACCAATGAGCAGTTCTTC. Full variable domain (missing parts from reference TRBV9 and TRBJ2-1): DSGVTQTPKHLITATGQRVTLRCSPRSGDLSVYWYQQSLDQGLQFLIQYYNGEERAKGNILERFSAQQFPDLHSELNLSSLELGDSALYFCASSVDSQTNEQFFGPGTRLTVL.

V usage is TRBV3-1 (or the pseudogene TRBV3-2) and J usage is TRBJ2-7, with 11 bases lining up with TRBD1. The CDR3 length is 14 residues. V was pared by 4 bases and J by 5 bases, with 4 bases of the junction left unmatched. Germline CDR1 LGHDT, CDR2 YNNKEL (reference sequence). CDR3 nucleotides: TGTGCCAGCAGCCCCCGGGACAGGGGGAACGAGCAGTACTTC. Translated, it gives CASSPRDRGNEQYF.

CDR3 residues: CASSIGDRSFYGYTF. For the CDR3, the DNA is TGTGCCAGCAGCATCGGGGACAGAAGCTTTTATGGCTACACCTTC. The chain links TRBV6-2 or TRBV6-3 to TRBJ1-2; 7 bases map to TRBD1. The CDR3 extends over 15 amino acids. V was pared by 6 bases and J by 5 bases, with 12 bases of the junction left unmatched. Germline loops: CDR1 MNHEY, CDR2 SVGEGT.

A single count supports this clone. V and J are TRBV5-6 and TRBJ2-5, with TRBD2 matching 11 bases. The J segment lost 4 bases and the V segment lost 2 bases, leaving 7 bases of the junction unmatched. CDR3 length: 16 residues. Germline V gene data show CDR1 as SGHDT and CDR2 as YYEEEE. The CDR3, as DNA: TGTGCCAGCAGCTTAGGTTCGCTAGCGGGGGGAGAGACCCAGTACTTC. Its translation: CASSLGSLAGGETQYF.

The chain combines TRBV12-3 or TRBV12-4 with TRBJ2-7; D is unclear. The CDR3 sequence is 12 residues long. V shed 2 bases and J shed 2 bases, with 4 bases lying between them. Written as DNA, the CDR3 is TGTGCCAGCAGTTTATTAACCTACGAGCAGTACGTC. It is translated as CASSLLTYEQYV.

This chain links TRBV28 with TRBJ1-1; D perhaps matches TRBD1 (5 bases). The CDR3 is made up of 14 amino acids. CDR1 and CDR2 from the germline V gene are MDHEN and SYDVKM. Trimming cost V 1 base and J 3 bases, with 9 bases left between them. Here the CDR3 reads CASSLSGVDTEAFF. CDR3 DNA: TGTGCCAGCAGTTTATCGGGGGTCGACACTGAAGCTTTCTTT.

The gene calls are TRBV6-5 and TRBJ2-3, with 10 bases identical to TRBD1. Losses at the gene ends were 6 bases for V and 3 bases for J; bases not matched to a gene: 6. This CDR3 contains 15 residues. CDR1 and CDR2 from the germline V gene are MNHEY and SVGAGI. CDR3 nucleotides: TGTGCCAGCAGGACAGGGGGCGCCGGGACAGATACGCAGTATTTT. Protein sequence: CASRTGGAGTDTQYF.

Only one count was recorded for this clone. The chain joins TRBV28 to TRBJ2-3; 13 bases are a match to TRBD2. The germline V gene has CDR1 MDHEN and CDR2 SYDVKM. The CDR3 is 16 amino acids. V gave up 4 bases and J gave up 14 bases; unmatched junction bases: 15. CDR3 sequence reads: CASSSDGLAGAPIRYF. CDR3 DNA sequence: TGTGCCAGCAGTTCCGACGGACTAGCGGGGGCCCCGATAAGGTATTTT.

The chain uses TRBV27 and TRBJ1-2; D may be TRBD1 (6 bases). CDR1 MNHEY and CDR2 SMNVEV come from the germline V gene (reference sequence). With 5 bases removed from V and 4 bases from J, the gap between germline ends came to 8 bases. This CDR3 has 12 amino acids. CDR3 in amino acids: CASSNRVYGYTF. The CDR3 DNA reads TGTGCCAGCAGTAACAGGGTCTATGGCTACACCTTC.